Reported below is one TCR beta chain. The antigen is undetermined. The use of a sample-barcoded 5' primer and a J-beta primer mix characterized a second PCR of roughly 7 to 12 cycles. One entry per CDR3 protein results from TCRdb running MiXCR on the 5' RACE reads. The sample records 540,000 or so distinct CDR3 sequences, approximately 27% being singletons. From germline, CDR1 is SGHRS and CDR2 YFSETQ. The CDR3 sequence is 15 residues long. V dropped 0 bases and J dropped 1 base, with 9 bases sitting between them. This entry is derived from a study of blood T cells in healthy people across ages. General observations from the study: Long-lived and aged donors differed, with more naive CD4+ cells and higher diversity in the long-lived.

The chain uses TRBV5-1 and TRBJ2-3; D call uncertain. The sample taken for sequencing was blood. This TCR came from a woman in her seventies in good health. The CDR3 region is CASSLAAVGTDTQYF. The CDR3 DNA follows: TGCGCCAGCAGCTTGGCGGCCGTCGGCACAGATACGCAGTATTTT.